Below, one T cell receptor (beta chain) is given with its context. The data belong to a study of blood T cell repertoires in COVID-19. The repertoire was sequenced with immunoSEQ multiplex PCR; TCRdb's copy has only in-frame clones and lacks some. The sample gives fewer than 250,000 clones, 70% to 80% of which show up once; around 11% is in the top ten. The CDR3 extends over 13 amino acids. From germline, CDR1 is MNHEY and CDR2 SVGAGI. The trim removed 6 bases at V and 4 bases at J, leaving 3 bases unmatched. The receptor's source is a woman between 45 and 65 years old with acute or convalescent COVID-19. This chain connects TRBV6-5 to TRBJ1-2; TRBD1 agrees at 9 bases. Sequencing was done on a sample of peripheral blood. DNA of the CDR3: TGTGCCAGCAGGGGGACAGGGCCCTATGGCTACACCTTC. Translated: CASRGTGPYGYTF.